These 30 T cell receptor beta chains were all obtained from the same sample, sequenced in a study of cytotoxic CD8 clonotypes in ibrutinib-treated CLL. Profiling relied on immunoSEQ multiplex PCR, and the TCRdb table lists in-frame clones only, not all of them. The data show fewer than 150,000 clones, with around 84% seen just once and approximately 3.5% held by the top ten. The specimen comprised PBMCs, sampled after 24 months of ibrutinib treatment. All receptors derive from a human donor with chronic lymphocytic leukemia.

This chain links TRBV30 with TRBJ2-7; D gene uncertain. Germline V gene lookup returns CDR1 GTSNPN and CDR2 SVGIG (reference sequence). The V and J ends lost 1 base and 4 bases respectively, with 17 bases between them. CDR3 length: 15 amino acids. The CDR3 nucleotides read TGTGCCTGGAGTGACGTGGGCCTGGCCCGATACGAGCAGTACTTC. Protein: CAWSDVGLARYEQYF.

V usage is TRBV5-5 and J usage is TRBJ2-7, with 7 bases identical to TRBD1. The V gene's germline CDR1 is SGHKS and CDR2 YYEKEE (reference sequence). J gave up 0 bases and V 4 bases, and 7 bases lay outside the gene matches. The CDR3 extends over 15 amino acids. The CDR3 loop reads CASSKSGQHSYEQYF. CDR3 nucleotide sequence: TGTGCCAGCAGCAAGTCGGGACAGCACTCCTACGAGCAGTACTTC.

About this clone: At the DNA level, this CDR3 is encoded by other sequences in the same sample as well. The gene calls are TRBV19 and TRBJ1-1; D gene uncertain. The CDR3 covers 13 residues. Germline lookup yields CDR1 LNHDA and CDR2 SQIVND (reference sequence). Trimming pared 2 bases from V and 0 bases from J, leaving 4 bases between. The CDR3 region is CASSISVNTEAFF. For the CDR3, the DNA is TGTGCCAGTAGTATATCCGTGAACACTGAAGCTTTCTTT.

In its sample, this clone was seen once. V gene TRBV7-7 combines with J gene TRBJ2-5; 8 positions match TRBD1. CDR3 length: 16 residues. The V gene end was trimmed by 2 bases and the J gene end by 6 bases; junction bases not matched to a gene: 11. The V gene's germline CDR1 is SSHAT and CDR2 FNYEAQ (reference sequence). The CDR3: CASSLLGAGGAKTQYF. The CDR3 DNA is TGTGCCAGCAGCTTATTAGGGGCAGGGGGCGCAAAGACCCAGTACTTC.

V usage is TRBV11-3 and J usage is TRBJ1-2; D might be TRBD1 (6 bases). The CDR3 is 14 amino acids. The germline V gene encodes CDR1 SGHNT and CDR2 YENEEA. Trimming stripped 3 bases from V and 4 bases from J, with 12 bases between. CDR3 nucleotides: TGTGCCAGCAGCTTGGCACAGGGTAGCTATGGCTACACCTTC. Amino acids: CASSLAQGSYGYTF. Together with reference TRBV11-3 and TRBJ1-2, the CDR3 gives the full variable domain: EAGVVQSPRYKIIEKKQPVAFWCNPISGHNTLYWYLQNLGQGPELLIRYENEEAVDDSQLPKDRFSAERLKGVDSTLKIQPAELGDSAVYLCASSLAQGSYGYTFGSGTRLTVV.

The rearrangement links TRBV19 to TRBJ1-1; tentatively, D is TRBD1 (6 bases). CDR1 is LNHDA and CDR2 is SQIVND in the germline V gene (reference sequence). The V and J ends lost 3 bases and 5 bases respectively, with 13 bases between them. The CDR3 loop spans 14 amino acids. Here the CDR3 reads CASSMGGRFTEAFF. CDR3 DNA: TGTGCCAGTAGTATGGGGGGGCGCTTTACTGAAGCTTTCTTT.

The chain uses TRBV30 and TRBJ1-4; 11 bases are shared with TRBD1. CDR1 and CDR2 from the germline V gene are GTSNPN and SVGIG (reference sequence). V was pared by 1 base and J by 8 bases, with 9 bases of the junction left unmatched. The CDR3 is made up of 16 amino acids. The CDR3 reads CAWSGLQDRGREKLFF. In DNA, the CDR3 is TGTGCCTGGAGTGGTCTGCAGGACAGGGGGCGGGAAAAACTGTTTTTT.

The gene calls are TRBV5-1 and TRBJ1-1; the D gene is possibly TRBD1 (6 bases). V was shortened by 4 bases and J by 0 bases, with 19 bases between the two germline ends. Germline assignment: CDR1 SGHRS and CDR2 YFSETQ. The CDR3 is made up of 17 amino acids. The CDR3 region has the DNA TGCGCCAGCAGCGGGCGAGGGGGGAGCAGAGTGAACACTGAAGCTTTCTTT. Translation gives CASSGRGGSRVNTEAFF.

This rearrangement joins TRBV18 to TRBJ2-1; D perhaps matches TRBD1 (5 bases). CDR1 is KGHSH and CDR2 is LQKENI in the germline V gene. The length of the CDR3 is 14 residues. V was pared by 4 bases and J by 3 bases, with 10 bases between. The CDR3 DNA reads as TGTGCCAGCTCACTCGTCGACAGCTACAATGAGCAGTTCTTC. Translated, it gives CASSLVDSYNEQFF.

The J gene is TRBJ2-5, the V gene TRBV28, with D hard to call. V was pared by 3 bases and J by 4 bases, with 6 bases between. The germline V gene has CDR1 MDHEN and CDR2 SYDVKM. This CDR3 spans 12 amino acids. This chain's CDR3 is CASSFLGETQYF. CDR3 in DNA: TGTGCCAGCAGTTTCCTGGGAGAGACCCAGTACTTC.

The chain combines TRBV2 with TRBJ1-3; D is uncertain. CDR1 is SNHLY and CDR2 is FYNNEI in the germline V gene. This CDR3 has 12 amino acids. V lost 1 base and J 4 bases, leaving 2 bases between the germline ends. CDR3 in amino acids: CASSEVGNTIYF. The DNA of the CDR3 is TGTGCCAGCAGTGAAGTGGGAAACACCATATATTTT.

The genes are TRBV15 and TRBJ2-5; 15 bases are shared with TRBD2. Germline V gene data show CDR1 as LNHNV and CDR2 as YYDKDF (reference sequence). V lost 1 base, J lost 4 bases, and 7 bases stayed unmatched. The CDR3 consists of 18 residues. CDR3 nucleotide sequence: TGTGCCACCAGCAGAGGTGGGACTAGCGGGGGGTATGGAGAGACCCAGTACTTC. Protein: CATSRGGTSGGYGETQYF.

The genes are TRBV6-5 and TRBJ1-2; 8 bases are shared with TRBD1. From germline, CDR1 is MNHEY and CDR2 SVGAGI. After removal of 8 bases from V and 4 bases from J, the junction contained 6 bases not matched to a gene. The CDR3 loop spans 13 amino acids. The CDR3 spells CASQPTGGYGYTF. CDR3 bases: TGTGCCAGCCAACCAACAGGGGGCTATGGCTACACCTTC.

The chain recombines TRBV9 with TRBJ1-2; D is uncertain. Deletions cut 2 bases from V and 2 bases from J, with 10 bases between. The CDR3 loop spans 14 amino acids. Germline loops: CDR1 SGDLS, CDR2 YYNGEE. The CDR3 DNA reads TGTGCCAGCAGCGTGAATCCAGCGAACTATGGCTACACCTTC. Amino acids: CASSVNPANYGYTF.

The chain uses TRBV19 and TRBJ1-4, with D maybe TRBD1 (5 bases). From germline, CDR1 is LNHDA and CDR2 SQIVND (reference sequence). Trimming took off 4 bases at V and 5 bases at J, with 14 bases between the two ends. The CDR3 sequence is 15 residues long. CDR3: CASSTDRTGNEKLFF. Here the CDR3 DNA reads TGTGCCAGTAGTACCGACAGAACGGGGAATGAAAAACTGTTTTTT. Supplemented by reference TRBV19 and TRBJ1-4, the full variable domain reads DGGITQSPKYLFRKEGQNVTLSCEQNLNHDAMYWYRQDPGQGLRLIYYSQIVNDFQKGDIAEGYSVSREKKESFPLTVTSAQKNPTAFYLCASSTDRTGNEKLFFGSGTQLSVL.

V gene TRBV19 combines with J gene TRBJ1-5; 7 bases fit TRBD1. With 5 bases clipped from V and 4 bases from J, the junction kept 5 bases outside the gene matches. Per germline, CDR1 LNHDA and CDR2 SQIVND (reference sequence). This CDR3 is built from 14 residues. The CDR3 loop reads CASSELTGNQPQHF. The CDR3 coding sequence is TGTGCCAGTAGTGAATTGACAGGGAATCAGCCCCAGCATTTT.

The V gene is TRBV5-4, the J gene TRBJ2-5, with 7 bases identical to TRBD2. V shed 6 bases and J 1 base; nucleotides not matched to a gene: 9. The germline V gene has CDR1 SGHNT and CDR2 YYREEE (reference sequence). This CDR3 comprises 15 residues. The CDR3: CASNPLGGTQETQYF. Written as DNA, the CDR3 is TGTGCCAGCAACCCCCTGGGGGGGACCCAAGAGACCCAGTACTTC.

The chain uses TRBV6-4 and TRBJ2-2, with 8 bases identical to TRBD1. This CDR3 comprises 15 residues. Germline trimming cut 2 bases from V and 7 bases from J; bases unmatched to any gene: 6. Germline CDR1 MRHNA, CDR2 SNTAGT. The CDR3 coding sequence is TGTGCCAGCAGTGACAAGGCAGGGGGCGGCGGGGAGCTGTTTTTT. Residues: CASSDKAGGGGELFF.

The chain recombines TRBV27 with TRBJ2-6, with TRBD1 matching over 9 bases. Germline V gives CDR1 MNHEY, CDR2 SMNVEV (reference sequence). CDR3 length: 19 amino acids. Germline trimming cut 0 bases from V and 0 bases from J; bases unmatched to any gene: 6. CDR3: CASSLSPGQGVSGANVLTF. Written as DNA, the CDR3 is TGTGCCAGCAGTTTATCCCCGGGACAGGGAGTCTCTGGGGCCAACGTCCTGACTTTC.

The chain joins TRBV19 to TRBJ2-7, with TRBD2 as a possible D gene (5 bases). Germline lookup yields CDR1 LNHDA and CDR2 SQIVND (reference sequence). There are 13 residues in the CDR3. Trimming removed 8 bases at V and 5 bases at J, with 16 bases between. CDR3 nucleotide sequence: TGTGCCAGTGGACTCGGCCTGAGAAACGAGCAGTACTTC. It is translated as CASGLGLRNEQYF.

This sequence joins TRBV10-1 and TRBJ2-2; 9 nucleotides agree with TRBD1. V was clipped by 2 bases and J by 4 bases; unmatched bases: 11. This CDR3 is built from 18 residues. The germline V gene encodes CDR1 WNHNN and CDR2 SYGVQD (reference sequence). CDR3 DNA: TGCGCCAGCAGTGAGGCGGGACAGGGCGTATCGCGCACCGGGGAGCTGTTTTTT. It specifies CASSEAGQGVSRTGELFF.

CDR3 residues: CSVGAGGEKLFF. The CDR3 region has the DNA TGCAGCGTTGGGGCAGGGGGTGAAAAACTGTTTTTT. The chain recombines TRBV29-1 with TRBJ1-4; TRBD1 agrees at 7 bases. V was clipped by 4 bases and J by 7 bases; unmatched bases: 3. Looked up from germline, CDR1 is SQVTM and CDR2 is ANQGSEA. The CDR3 covers 12 residues.

This chain uses TRBV18 with TRBJ2-7; D ambiguous. Trimming removed 3 bases at V and 6 bases at J, with 15 bases between. CDR3 length: 14 amino acids. CDR1 KGHSH and CDR2 LQKENI come from the germline V gene. The CDR3 loop is CASSPVSPPSEQYF. The CDR3 nucleotides are TGTGCCAGCTCACCTGTTAGTCCTCCGTCCGAGCAGTACTTC.

The chain is built from TRBV19 and TRBJ2-1, with 10 positions matching TRBD2. The CDR3 sequence is 17 residues long. V was pared by 5 bases and J by 7 bases, with 14 bases of the junction left unmatched. CDR1 and CDR2 from the germline V gene are LNHDA and SQIVND (reference sequence). The DNA for the CDR3 is TGTGCCAGTAGTCCCAGCCATGATAGCGGGGGGAGAAATGAGCAGTTCTTC. As protein: CASSPSHDSGGRNEQFF.

The chain links TRBV7-9 to TRBJ1-3, with 9 bases aligning to TRBD1. From germline, CDR1 is SEHNR and CDR2 FQNEAQ (reference sequence). CDR3 size: 16 residues. V shed 4 bases and J 0 bases; nucleotides not matched to a gene: 4. The CDR3 region has the DNA TGTGCCAGCAGCTCTTGGGACAGGGCCTCTGGAAACACCATATATTTT. Translating it yields CASSSWDRASGNTIYF.

V gene TRBV5-4 combines with J gene TRBJ1-2; no clear D. V was cut by 4 bases and J by 0 bases, with 7 bases left in between. Germline V lookup: CDR1 SGHNT, CDR2 YYREEE (reference sequence). This CDR3 has 13 residues. Here the CDR3 reads CASSRTANYGYTF. The CDR3 DNA sequence: TGTGCCAGCAGCAGAACAGCTAACTATGGCTACACCTTC.

This rearrangement joins TRBV7-9 to TRBJ2-7; no firm D call. Trimming removed 5 bases at V and 4 bases at J, with 6 bases between. The CDR3 covers 11 residues. The germline CDR1 and CDR2 sequences are SEHNR and FQNEAQ (reference sequence). The CDR3 DNA is TGTGCCAGCAGCGAGAGTTACGAGCAGTACTTC. This gives the protein CASSESYEQYF.

The gene calls are TRBV18 and TRBJ2-6, with a tentative D call TRBD1 (5 bases). Germline assignment: CDR1 KGHSH and CDR2 LQKENI. The CDR3 has 15 amino acids. V gave up 1 base and J gave up 3 bases, with 7 bases separating them. In DNA, the CDR3 is TGTGCCAGCTCACCACAGGGGCTTGGGGCCAACGTCCTGACTTTC. It translates to CASSPQGLGANVLTF.

This rearrangement joins TRBV19 to TRBJ2-5; 8 nucleotides agree with TRBD2. V lost 3 bases to trimming and J lost 6 bases; unmatched junction nucleotides: 3. The CDR3 loop spans 13 amino acids. The germline V gene encodes CDR1 LNHDA and CDR2 SQIVND (reference sequence). The CDR3 region is CASSMGGGKTQYF. DNA for the CDR3: TGTGCCAGTAGTATGGGCGGGGGGAAGACCCAGTACTTC. The entire variable domain, with the rest obtained from reference TRBV19 and TRBJ2-5, is as follows: DGGITQSPKYLFRKEGQNVTLSCEQNLNHDAMYWYRQDPGQGLRLIYYSQIVNDFQKGDIAEGYSVSREKKESFPLTVTSAQKNPTAFYLCASSMGGGKTQYFGPGTRLLVL.

This CDR3 reads CSVGPLDTQYF. In DNA form, the CDR3 reads TGCAGTGTTGGCCCACTAGATACGCAGTATTTT. The chain couples TRBV20-1 to TRBJ2-3, with no clear D. CDR3 size: 11 residues. Germline CDR1 reads DFQATT; CDR2 reads SNEGSKA (reference sequence). V was clipped by 7 bases and J by 5 bases, with 10 bases between them.